This T cell receptor beta chain was retrieved from a study of T cells in Graves' hyperthyroidism and ophthalmopathy. This clonotype was counted ten times or more. The V end lost 0 bases, the J end lost 7 bases, and 12 bases lay between the germline ends. Germline lookup yields CDR1 MNHEY and CDR2 SVGAGI. CDR3 length: 14 residues. Authors of the study amplified TCR beta CDR3 regions from RNA transcripts. The HTBI primer set served for first-round RT-PCR of the TCR CDR3. From the multiplex PCR reads, TCRdb called clonotypes with MiXCR, one entry per CDR3 protein. The table includes approximately 600,000 distinct CDR3 sequences, about 15% detected once. Diagnosing involved the use of clinical symptoms, serum thyroxine and TRAb, thyroid ultrasound and orbital computed tomography.

Sequenced material: blood. The genes are TRBV6-5 and TRBJ1-1, with D possibly being TRBD1 (5 bases). This TCR came from a woman between 40 and 50 years old with Graves' ophthalmopathy. The CDR3 DNA reads TGTGCCAGCAGTTACTCGATTGGGGACGGTGAAGCTTTCTTT. Translated, it gives CASSYSIGDGEAFF.